This entry describes one TCR beta chain. These data are taken from a study of CD8 T cells in Susac syndrome. The Susac syndrome patients fit the recently defined diagnostic criteria for definite or probable disease. Trimming removed 8 bases from V and 4 bases from J, with 15 bases in between. The germline V gene encodes CDR1 MNHEY and CDR2 SMNVEV (reference sequence). CDR3 size: 13 residues. Random hexamers served to reverse transcribe roughly 0.45 to 1 ug RNA. Across 54 Vbeta and 13 Jbeta, immunoSEQ multiplex PCR amplified TCR beta CDR3. TCRdb reprocessed the immunoSEQ multiplex PCR reads with MiXCR, giving one entry per CDR3 protein. The sample has approximately 80,000 distinct CDR3 sequences, approximately 93% seen once.

The TCR comes from a human donor with Susac syndrome. The V call is TRBV27, the J call TRBJ2-7, with TRBD1 as a possible D gene (6 bases). The sequencing sample was made of CD8+ T cells from PBMCs. The CDR3 nucleotides are TGTGCCAGCCGAGGGGGTGGGGAGTACGAGCAGTACTTC. It codes for CASRGGGEYEQYF.